These 14 T cell receptor beta chains came from one sample sequenced in a study of cytomegalovirus exposure and HLA in healthy donors. Vbeta (60) and Jbeta (13) primers were used in the PCR. Measured with immunoSEQ multiplex PCR; TCRdb has only the in-frame clones, and not every one. The table lists 130,000 to 150,000 clones, around 82% of them singletons, with 2% to 2.5% in the top ten. The sequencing input was PBMCs. The receptors originated from a young woman in good health and CMV-seropositive.

This clone is a singleton in its sample. CDR3 sequence reads: CASSLGGGSNQPQHF. CDR3 in DNA: TGCGCCAGCAGCTTGGGGGGGGGTAGCAATCAGCCCCAGCATTTT. V is TRBV5-1 and J is TRBJ1-5; weak D call: TRBD1 (5 bases). This CDR3 is 15 amino acids long. Germline V gene sequence: CDR1 SGHRS, CDR2 YFSETQ. Trimming took off 0 bases at V and 0 bases at J, with 7 bases between the two ends.

The table lists this clone with a few counts. V usage is TRBV6-1 and J usage is TRBJ2-7; D not certain. Trimming took 2 bases from V and 3 from J, leaving 14 bases between them. Germline V gene sequence: CDR1 MNHNS, CDR2 SASEGT. CDR3 size: 15 residues. The CDR3 spells CASSETFAAGYEQYF. The CDR3 bases are TGTGCCAGCAGTGAAACTTTCGCAGCAGGCTACGAGCAGTACTTC.

The chain links TRBV10-2 to TRBJ2-3, with D uncertain. With 2 bases removed from V and 6 bases from J, the gap between germline ends came to 6 bases. Germline CDR1 and CDR2: WSHSY and SAAADI. The CDR3 length is 12 residues. The CDR3 region is CASSEGWDTQYF. The CDR3 DNA sequence: TGCGCCAGCAGTGAGGGCTGGGATACGCAGTATTTT.

This chain joins TRBV12-5 and TRBJ2-5; 8 bases map to TRBD2. With 1 base clipped from V and 5 bases from J, the junction kept 6 bases outside the gene matches. In germline, CDR1 is LGHNT, CDR2 FRNRAP. CDR3 length: 15 residues. The CDR3 protein is CASGLGTGGTETQYF. CDR3 nucleotides: TGTGCTAGTGGTTTGGGGACGGGGGGGACGGAGACCCAGTACTTC.

This clone was seen a few times. The chain carries TRBV6-1 and TRBJ1-2, with 9 bases aligning to TRBD1. Unmatched junction bases numbered 3, after V lost 0 bases and J lost 4 bases. CDR3 length: 15 amino acids. Germline values: CDR1 MNHNS, CDR2 SASEGT. The CDR3 DNA follows: TGTGCCAGCAGTGAAGCAGGGACAGGGATCTATGGCTACACCTTC. This translates into CASSEAGTGIYGYTF.

The genes are TRBV5-6 and TRBJ1-3, with 10 bases aligning to TRBD1. Germline CDR1 reads SGHDT; CDR2 reads YYEEEE. The CDR3 extends over 16 amino acids. Trimming removed 4 bases from V and 2 bases from J; junction bases left unmatched: 6. The CDR3 sequence: CASSLLTGGTGNTIYF. In DNA form, the CDR3 reads TGTGCCAGCAGCCTCCTGACAGGGGGCACTGGAAACACCATATATTTT.

This chain connects TRBV9 to TRBJ2-3, with 8 nucleotides matching TRBD1. The CDR3 is 15 amino acids. With V trimmed by 4 bases and J by 3 bases, 7 bases remained unmatched. Germline assignment: CDR1 SGDLS and CDR2 YYNGEE. DNA for the CDR3: TGTGCCAGCAGCAGACGCGGACAGGGAACAGATACGCAGTATTTT. This encodes CASSRRGQGTDTQYF.

This clone was observed a single time. In DNA, the CDR3 is TGTGCCAGTAGTATGGACCAGGGCTTACCCGGGGAGCTGTTTTTT. This gives the protein CASSMDQGLPGELFF. This chain uses TRBV19 with TRBJ2-2; the D gene is possibly TRBD1 (5 bases). V dropped 3 bases and J dropped 6 bases, with 14 bases sitting between them. The germline gives CDR1 LNHDA, CDR2 SQIVND (reference sequence). The CDR3 runs to 15 residues.

J is TRBJ1-6 and V is TRBV5-4; D ambiguous. This CDR3 has 15 residues. CDR1 is SGHNT, CDR2 YYREEE, per germline (reference sequence). V lost 0 bases and J 4 bases, leaving 8 bases between the germline ends. CDR3 in amino acids: CASSLGGQYNSPLHF. The DNA of the CDR3 is TGTGCCAGCAGCTTGGGTGGTCAGTATAATTCACCCCTCCACTTT.

V gene TRBV20-1 combines with J gene TRBJ1-5; a weak D match, TRBD1 (5 bases). The CDR3 totals 11 residues. The V end was cut by 5 bases, the J end by 6 bases, with 8 bases between. Germline values: CDR1 DFQATT, CDR2 SNEGSKA (reference sequence). CDR3 DNA: TGCAGTGCTGGGGGGTCTCAGCCCCAGCATTTT. Amino acids: CSAGGSQPQHF.

CDR3 region: CASSIPGRTNYGYTF. The CDR3 region has the DNA TGTGCCAGCAGCATCCCAGGTCGAACTAACTATGGCTACACCTTC. The genes are TRBV5-4 and TRBJ1-2, with D unresolved. This CDR3 region has 15 residues. Germline CDR1 is SGHNT and CDR2 is YYREEE (reference sequence). The V end was cut by 4 bases, the J end by 0 bases, with 13 bases between.

This chain joins TRBV5-1 and TRBJ2-1; TRBD2 agrees at 10 bases. The length of the CDR3 is 15 residues. Trimming took 0 bases from V and 7 from J; bases not matched to a gene: 4. Germline V gene lookup returns CDR1 SGHRS and CDR2 YFSETQ. The DNA for the CDR3 is TGCGCCAGCAGCTTGGCCAGCGGGGGGGGTAATGAGCAGTTCTTC. Translated, it gives CASSLASGGGNEQFF.

V is TRBV28 and J is TRBJ2-3; 7 nucleotides match TRBD2. Looked up from germline, CDR1 is MDHEN and CDR2 is SYDVKM. The trim removed 2 bases at V and 2 bases at J, leaving 4 bases unmatched. The CDR3 totals 15 residues. CDR3: CASSLQGLFTDTQYF. The CDR3 DNA reads TGTGCCAGCAGTTTACAGGGACTATTCACAGATACGCAGTATTTT.

In this sample, this clone turned up once. The chain carries TRBV18 and TRBJ2-7, with D tentatively TRBD1 (6 bases). V was trimmed by 5 bases and J by 0 bases, leaving 14 bases between them. Germline V gene data show CDR1 as KGHSH and CDR2 as LQKENI. The CDR3 spans 15 residues. For the CDR3, the DNA is TGTGCCAGCTCAGTCCGGGACATTAGCTCCTACGAGCAGTACTTC. It yields the protein CASSVRDISSYEQYF.